This T cell receptor (beta chain) comes out of a study of shared T cell receptors in the human thymus (TCRdb year 2021). As for the study more broadly: The study examined how self-reactive, shared T-cell receptor alpha chains are generated in the human thymus.

Reading the germline V gene (reference sequence) gives CDR1 SGHKS and CDR2 YYEKEE. V is pruned by 5 bases and J by 1 base, leaving 9 bases of the junction without a gene match. There are 16 amino acids in the CDR3, from cysteine to phenylalanine inclusive. Here the CDR3 DNA is all that survives: 48 bases in frame from base 1. The library was obtained by the immunoSEQ multiplex PCR assay. TCRdb holds this immuneACCESS table with in-frame rearrangements only. Some clones are missing; in checked studies, unresolved V genes explain under half, and the rest has no known cause. The sample profile shows hundreds of thousands of clones; approximately 88% of them were found once. The ten largest clonotypes hold approximately 0.01% of the sample. With regard to this clone: Its antigen is currently not known. Base qualities are missing; no much larger clone stands one base away.

These same records also appear under a second study, on human thymus T cells. The second study's authors report: In Finland, the donors were immunologically healthy infants who were having open corrective cardiac surgery for congenital heart defects. Thymus tissue was obtained as surgical resects removed during corrective cardiac surgery. V and J gene segment usage appeared biased in both thymic and peripheral blood repertoires. The related research reported highly overlapping thymic TCR repertoires among unrelated individuals. TCR alpha and beta repertoires from roughly 8 infant thymus samples and four related peripheral blood samples were characterized in the study. Donor ages ranging from roughly 6 to 244 days were recorded, and about six male and a couple of female infants were included in the cohort. After being mechanically released from the tissue, thymocytes were kept at -70 degrees C in pellets of about 9.5-30 million cells. Genomic DNA was extracted from frozen cell pellets with a QIAsymphony instrument. Using the immunoSEQ multiplex PCR assay, the TCRB and TCRAD loci were amplified from a standardized quantity of quality-controlled genomic DNA. The V(D)J region was spanned by amplicons of a length sufficient to cover the CDR3 and to identify V and J genes. Through the commercial immunoSEQ service, the amplicons were sequenced on an Illumina platform. Corrections for primer bias and sequencing errors followed previously described methods, while TCRAD and TCRB definitions were based on the IMGT database. The repertoires were analysed using immunoSEQ Analyzer 3.0 and VDJTools for basic statistics, V/J segment usage, diversity estimates, rarefaction and pairwise overlap. To estimate diversity, the Chao1, ChaoE, Efron-Thisted, Shannon and inverse Simpson indices were applied, and diversity was also estimated on datasets down-sampled to the smallest sample. Repertoire overlap used strict matching of CDR3 nucleotide sequence, V gene and J gene, with Jaccard-based multidimensional scaling clustering. On average, about 810,000 unique TCRB clonotypes were obtained from thymus samples, compared with roughly 89,000 from blood samples.

The receptor chain draws on TRBV5-5 and TRBJ1-1; the central 9 bases match TRBD1. This clonotype was sampled from a boy in the first two years of life with a congenital heart defect. Donor details come from another sample of the same person, matched by shared clones. Specimen: thymocytes. The DNA is as follows: TGTGCCAGCAGGACGGCGGGACAGGGCACGAACACTGAAGCTTTCTTT. Protein translation: CASRTAGQGTNTEAFF. Full variable domain (CDR3 extended with the reference TRBV5-5 and TRBJ1-1 proteins): DAGVTQSPTHLIKTRGQQVTLRCSPISGHKSVSWYQQVLGQGPQFIFQYYEKEERGRGNFPDRFSARQFPNYSSELNVNALLLGDSALYLCASRTAGQGTNTEAFFGQGTRLTVV.